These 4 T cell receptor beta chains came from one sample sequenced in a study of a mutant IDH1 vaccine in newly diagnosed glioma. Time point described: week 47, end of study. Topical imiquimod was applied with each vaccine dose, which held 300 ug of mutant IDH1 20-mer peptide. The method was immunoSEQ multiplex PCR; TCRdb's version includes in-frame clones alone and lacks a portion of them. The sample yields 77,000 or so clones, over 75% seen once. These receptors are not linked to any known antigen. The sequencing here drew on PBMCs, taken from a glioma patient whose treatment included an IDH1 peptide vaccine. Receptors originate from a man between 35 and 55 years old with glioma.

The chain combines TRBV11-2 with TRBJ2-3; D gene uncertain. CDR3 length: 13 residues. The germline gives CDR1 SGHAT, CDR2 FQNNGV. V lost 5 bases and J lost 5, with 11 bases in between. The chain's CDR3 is CASSIWVGDTQYF. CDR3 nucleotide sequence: TGTGCCAGCAGCATATGGGTGGGAGATACGCAGTATTTT. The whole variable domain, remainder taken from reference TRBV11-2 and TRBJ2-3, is EAGVAQSPRYKIIEKRQSVAFWCNPISGHATLYWYQQILGQGPKLLIQFQNNGVVDDSQLPKDRFSAERLKGVDSTLKIQPAKLEDSAVYLCASSIWVGDTQYFGPGTRLTVL.

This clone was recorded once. Written as DNA, the CDR3 is TGTGCCAGCAGTGAGGGCCTTTTTTCAAGCAGGTACCAAGAGACCCAGTACTTC. Protein sequence: CASSEGLFSSRYQETQYF. The chain joins TRBV6-1 to TRBJ2-5; D is undetermined. The CDR3 is 18 residues long. V gave up 3 bases and J gave up 0 bases, with 20 bases separating them. The V gene's germline CDR1 is MNHNS and CDR2 SASEGT.

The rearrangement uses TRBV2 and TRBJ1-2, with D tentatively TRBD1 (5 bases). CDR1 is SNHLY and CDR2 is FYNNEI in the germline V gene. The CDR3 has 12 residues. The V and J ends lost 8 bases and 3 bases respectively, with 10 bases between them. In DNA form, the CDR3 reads TGTGCCAGCCAGGGATTGGACTATGGCTACACCTTC. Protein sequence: CASQGLDYGYTF. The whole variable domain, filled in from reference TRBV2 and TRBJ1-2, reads EPEVTQTPSHQVTQMGQEVILRCVPISNHLYFYWYRQILGQKVEFLVSFYNNEISEKSEIFDDQFSVERPDGSNFTLKIRSTKLEDSAMYFCASQGLDYGYTFGSGTRLTVV.

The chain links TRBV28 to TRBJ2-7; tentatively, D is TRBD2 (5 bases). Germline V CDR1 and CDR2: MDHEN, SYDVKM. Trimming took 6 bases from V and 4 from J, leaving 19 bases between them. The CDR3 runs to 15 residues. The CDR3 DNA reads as TGTGCCAGCAGCTCCCCGGGGTCATTGGAATACGAGCAGTACTTC. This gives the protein CASSSPGSLEYEQYF.